This T cell receptor beta chain derives from a study of cytomegalovirus exposure and HLA in healthy donors (dated by TCRdb to the late 2010s). Study-wide context: A later analysis indicated that the 95 to 150 validation repertoires were generated on the platform also employed for the 700 or so repertoires of the first cohort. Along with the 666-subject first cohort, a separate validation cohort of over a hundred different subjects was used. To predict cytomegalovirus infection status, the study brought together high-throughput TCR immunosequencing, statistical association of individual TCRs with disease status, and machine learning. The aim of the study was to test whether cataloging public T cell receptors could identify signatures of past pathogen exposure.

The library was built by means of the immunoSEQ multiplex PCR assay. The authors' pipeline ran thus. To diagnose cytomegalovirus status from the catalog of TCR beta chain sequences, a statistical classification framework was built. TCRdb obtained this table from immuneACCESS and retained in-frame rearrangements with V and J assigned. These tables miss some clones; where compared with another copy, unresolved V genes account for less than half of the shortfall, and the remainder is unexplained. That table is the source of V, J and clone size, and D and trimming were worked out from the DNA. A total of 100,000 to 150,000 clones appear in this sample, about 85% of them only once. The top ten hold 4.4% of the sample. Separate from the roughly 650-subject first cohort, the validation cohort of 120 subjects was the group to which the donors belonged. On the study overall, not on this receptor specifically: A later analysis found that TCRs clustered in the first cohort also tended to co-occur in the 110 or so validation repertoires, with 94% of cluster scores above 0. A total of 150 to 200 TCR beta chains were listed by the study as associated with cytomegalovirus. The classifier was reported to diagnose cytomegalovirus status with high specificity and sensitivity in both the original and validation cohorts. All 120 or so repertoires were used to score co-occurrence in the validation cohort in a later analysis, because that analysis had no HLA typing for the cohort. It was suggested by the authors that the approach could potentially be generalized to other disease states and immunological phenotypes. Three of the identified cytomegalovirus-associated TCR beta chains were confirmed in vitro to be specific for cytomegalovirus antigens. Most TCR sequences were seen in very few donors, while some public TCRs were found in many individuals.

With respect to this clone: The antigen it binds to is not known. One base away there is no much larger clone; base qualities are not given.

The CDR3 measures 15 amino acids from cysteine to phenylalanine. CDR3 DNA is the only sequence kept; it has 45 bases, read in frame from the first base. The germline V gene supplies CDR1 MNHEY and CDR2 SVGAGI. V is shortened by 6 bases, J by 4 bases, and the region joining them spans 16 bases. The receptor was derived from a man between 18 and 29 years old in good health and CMV-seropositive. Source material: PBMCs. The chain is encoded by TRBV6-5 joined to TRBJ1-5; tentative D gene TRBD1, with 5 bases matching. CDR3 loop: CASSHVHGGNQPQHF. The DNA sequence is given as TGTGCCAGCAGCCACGTACACGGGGGGAATCAGCCCCAGCATTTT.